This T cell receptor beta chain comes out of a study of T cell repertoires in cytomegalovirus infection. Study details: Public TCR beta signatures indicated both CMV infection and matching HLA type.

Study-wide points: The cumulative frequency of public TCR beta families distinguished individuals who carried CMV together with the relevant HLA.

This clonotype was observed a few times. No antigen is known for it. TCRdb re-called the reads with MiXCR, one entry per CDR3 protein. This table has about 680,000 distinct CDR3 sequences, more than 20% appearing once. V lost 4 bases and J 6 bases, leaving 19 bases between the germline ends. CDR1 is LGHNA and CDR2 is YNFKEQ in the germline V gene. The CDR3 covers 16 residues. This sequence joins TRBV4-2 and TRBJ2-1, with a tentative D call TRBD2 (6 bases). Input material: CD8+ T cells from PBMCs. The TCR was taken from a human donor in good health (CMV status not recorded). Some clones in this sample may be carry-over from other donors' samples. The CDR3 here is CASSPRGAGPLNEQFF. The CDR3 DNA sequence: TGTGCCAGCAGCCCCCGCGGAGCGGGCCCCCTCAATGAGCAGTTCTTC.